The 5 T cell receptor beta chains in this list originate from one sample, sequenced in a study of blood T cell repertoires in COVID-19. The repertoire was sequenced with immunoSEQ multiplex PCR; TCRdb's copy has only in-frame clones and lacks some. The sample lists about 360,000 clones, 86% occurring once. What was sequenced was peripheral blood. The receptors stem from a woman aged 55-69 years with COVID-19, enrolled during active disease.

The chain links TRBV3-1 (or the pseudogene TRBV3-2) to TRBJ2-3; possibly TRBD2 for D (6 bases). Between the trimmed V and J ends, which lost 0 bases and 1 base, there was a span of 14 bases. Germline lookup yields CDR1 LGHDT and CDR2 YNNKEL (reference sequence). The CDR3 runs to 17 residues. The CDR3 loop reads CASSQDLAGSGTDTQYF. CDR3 nucleotides: TGTGCCAGCAGCCAAGATCTTGCGGGGTCCGGCACAGATACGCAGTATTTT.

This clone has just one count. The chain carries TRBV5-1 and TRBJ1-1; D might be TRBD1 (5 bases). Germline values: CDR1 SGHRS, CDR2 YFSETQ. Trimming cost V 3 bases and J 0 bases, with 9 bases left between them. The CDR3 loop spans 14 amino acids. CDR3 bases: TGCGCCAGCAGCTCCAGGGATATGAACACTGAAGCTTTCTTT. Residues: CASSSRDMNTEAFF.

The genes are TRBV15 and TRBJ1-3; D unresolved. The germline V and J ends were trimmed by 0 bases and 4 bases, with 4 bases remaining between them. The germline V gene encodes CDR1 LNHNV and CDR2 YYDKDF (reference sequence). The CDR3 runs to 13 residues. The CDR3: CATSRDQGNTIYF. The CDR3 region has the DNA TGTGCCACCAGCAGAGATCAGGGAAACACCATATATTTT.

This chain uses TRBV11-2 with TRBJ2-1, with 8 bases matching TRBD2. This CDR3 is 14 amino acids long. V lost 3 bases and J lost 10; bases outside the gene matches: 8. Germline V CDR1 and CDR2: SGHAT, FQNNGV. The CDR3 reads CASSLRGDLGEQFF. CDR3 nucleotides: TGTGCCAGCAGCTTGCGGGGGGACTTGGGCGAGCAGTTCTTC.

This chain connects TRBV11-3 to TRBJ2-3, with D uncertain. Germline-derived CDR1 and CDR2 are SGHNT and YENEEA. V was trimmed by 1 base and J by 4 bases, leaving 6 bases between them. The CDR3 extends over 13 amino acids. The CDR3 here is CASSLGRADTQYF. CDR3 coding DNA: TGTGCCAGCAGCTTAGGTCGGGCAGATACGCAGTATTTT.